One T cell receptor beta chain is described in this entry. What it binds is unknown. This sample is drawn from a study of cytomegalovirus exposure and HLA in healthy donors. The overall study: Of approximately 400 genotyped donors, 65% to 85% clustered with self-reported Caucasian donors.

Study results and caveats: A reported reduction in N-insertions relative to the roughly 670-donor mean was seen in an Asian-associated ancestry cluster in a later analysis. Rarity marked most TCR sequences, yet some public TCRs occurred in many donors.

CDR1 and CDR2 from the germline V gene are MNHEY and SMNVEV (reference sequence). The CDR3 is 15 amino acids. Trimming cost V 6 bases and J 6 bases; bases outside gene matches: 10. PCR used 60 Vbeta primers and 13 Jbeta primers. Sequencing used immunoSEQ multiplex PCR; TCRdb keeps in-frame clones, though not all of them. The data show about 160,000 clones, with roughly 87% seen just once and more than 1.3% held by the top ten. The material sequenced was PBMCs. This chain uses TRBV27 with TRBJ2-2; TRBD1 aligns across 7 bases. The origin of this receptor is a girl under 18 in good health and CMV-seropositive. The CDR3 sequence: CASSKGASLAGELFF. In DNA, the CDR3 is TGTGCCAGCAGCAAGGGGGCTAGTCTAGCCGGGGAGCTGTTTTTT.